This T cell receptor (beta chain) was retrieved from a study of T-cell reconstitution after alpha-beta-depleted transplantation in children. In this sample, this clonotype turned up a few times. V shed 6 bases and J 4 bases; nucleotides not matched to a gene: 4. Germline V gives CDR1 MDHEN, CDR2 SYDVKM. The CDR3 consists of 13 residues. For TCRbeta, the library was prepared with unique molecular identifiers. One entry per CDR3 protein results from TCRdb running MiXCR on the PCR reads. The table includes about 370,000 distinct CDR3 sequences, about a fifth detected once. This clonotype was sampled from a human donor who donated a stem cell graft to a child with acute myeloid leukemia. The gene calls are TRBV28 and TRBJ1-1; 8 bases map to TRBD1. Sample: PBMCs from the stem cell graft donor, taken from the stem cell graft. CDR3 in amino acids: CASSDRGGTEAFF. The CDR3 DNA sequence: TGTGCCAGCAGCGACAGGGGAGGCACTGAAGCTTTCTTT.